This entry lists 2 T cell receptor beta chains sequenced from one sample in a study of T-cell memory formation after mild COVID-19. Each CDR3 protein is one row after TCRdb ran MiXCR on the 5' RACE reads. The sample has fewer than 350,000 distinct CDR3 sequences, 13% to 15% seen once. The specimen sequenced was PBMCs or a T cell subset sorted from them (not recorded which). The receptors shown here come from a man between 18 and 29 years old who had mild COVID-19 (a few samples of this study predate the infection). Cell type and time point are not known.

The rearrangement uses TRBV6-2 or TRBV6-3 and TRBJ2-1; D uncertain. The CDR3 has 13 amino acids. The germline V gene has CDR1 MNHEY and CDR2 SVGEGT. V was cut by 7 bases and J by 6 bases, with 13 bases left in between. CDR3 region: CASTDRLFNEQFF. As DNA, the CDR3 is TGTGCCAGCACCGATCGTCTGTTCAATGAGCAGTTCTTC.

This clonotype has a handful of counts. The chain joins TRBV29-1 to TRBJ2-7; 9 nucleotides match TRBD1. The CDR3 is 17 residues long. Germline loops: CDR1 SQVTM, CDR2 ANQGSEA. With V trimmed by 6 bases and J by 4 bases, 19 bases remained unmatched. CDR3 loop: CSVPGTGLPGPNYEQYV. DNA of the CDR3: TGCAGCGTGCCCGGGACAGGGCTCCCGGGTCCCAATTACGAGCAGTACGTC.